This T cell receptor (beta chain) was observed in a study of graft-versus-host responses after intestinal transplantation. As to this clone: Its antigen is unknown.

Study results and limitations: Early declines in HvG clones that occurred post-transplant were associated with peak circulating GvH clone levels.

Germline CDR1 is KGHSH and CDR2 is LQKENI. The V segment lost 5 bases and the J segment 4 bases; nucleotides outside the gene matches: 4. The CDR3 sequence is 13 residues long. Only in-frame clones appear in the TCRdb table, and some are missing; sequencing was by immunoSEQ multiplex PCR. The sample contains 95,000 to 110,000 clones, roughly 86% of which appear only once. The rearrangement links TRBV18 to TRBJ2-7, with TRBD2 matching 8 bases. The receptor's source is a human donor who was the organ donor for an intestinal transplant. The material was unstimulated CD4+ T cells sorted from spleen or lymph node cells, obtained before transplant. This CDR3 is CASSSGSRYEQYF. Written as DNA, the CDR3 is TGTGCCAGCTCAAGCGGGAGTCGGTACGAGCAGTACTTC. The full variable domain, with the rest looked up from reference TRBV18 and TRBJ2-7, is NAGVMQNPRHLVRRRGQEARLRCSPMKGHSHVYWYRQLPEEGLKFMVYLQKENIIDESGMPKERFSAEFPKEGPSILRIQQVVRGDSAAYFCASSSGSRYEQYFGPGTRLTVT.